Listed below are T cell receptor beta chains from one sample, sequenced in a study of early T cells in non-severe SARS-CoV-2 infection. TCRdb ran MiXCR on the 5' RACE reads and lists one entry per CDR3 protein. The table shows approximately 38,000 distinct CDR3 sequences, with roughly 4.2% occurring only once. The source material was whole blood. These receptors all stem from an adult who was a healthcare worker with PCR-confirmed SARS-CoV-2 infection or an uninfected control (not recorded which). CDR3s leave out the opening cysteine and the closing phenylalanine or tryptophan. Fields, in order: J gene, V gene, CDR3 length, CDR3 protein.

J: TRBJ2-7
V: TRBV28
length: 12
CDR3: ASSSPGTTNEQY

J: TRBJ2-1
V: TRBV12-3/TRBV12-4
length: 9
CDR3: ASSFRGEQF

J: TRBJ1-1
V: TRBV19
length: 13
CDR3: ASTYPGVGDTEAF

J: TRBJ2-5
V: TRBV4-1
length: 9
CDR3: ASSQGATQY

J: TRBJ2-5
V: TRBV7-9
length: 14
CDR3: ASSPAGDGLWKTQY

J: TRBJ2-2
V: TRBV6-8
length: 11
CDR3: ASSYRDTGELF

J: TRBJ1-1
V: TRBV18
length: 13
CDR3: ASSLSPDRATEAF

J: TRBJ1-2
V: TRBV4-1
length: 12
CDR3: ASSQDRGNYGYT

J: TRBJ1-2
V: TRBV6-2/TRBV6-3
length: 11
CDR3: ASSIQGDYGYT

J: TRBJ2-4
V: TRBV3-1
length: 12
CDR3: ASSLGEAKNIQY

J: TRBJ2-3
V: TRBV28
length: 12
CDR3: ASSLLQGVNTQY

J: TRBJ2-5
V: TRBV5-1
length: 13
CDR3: ASSLEGGLQETQY

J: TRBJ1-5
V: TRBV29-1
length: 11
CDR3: SAGQGMDQPQH

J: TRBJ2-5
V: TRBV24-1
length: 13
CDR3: ATSGGDGLQETQY

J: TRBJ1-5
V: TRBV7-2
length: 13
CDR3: ASSPGQGGNQPQH

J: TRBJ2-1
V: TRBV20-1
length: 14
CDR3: SARESAGGPRDEQF

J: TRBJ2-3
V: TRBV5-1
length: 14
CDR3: ASSKGLAGGTDTQY

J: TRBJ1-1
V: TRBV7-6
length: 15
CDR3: ASSLETFGTGDTEAF

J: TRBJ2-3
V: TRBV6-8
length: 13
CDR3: ASREMRGITDTQY

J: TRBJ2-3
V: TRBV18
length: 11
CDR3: ASSPQGEDTQY

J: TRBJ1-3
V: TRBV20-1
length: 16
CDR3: SAVPLGRGLSGGNTIY

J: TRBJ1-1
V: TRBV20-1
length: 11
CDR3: SATGTVNTEAF

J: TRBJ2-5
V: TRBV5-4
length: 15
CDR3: ASSPGTSGAGLWAQY

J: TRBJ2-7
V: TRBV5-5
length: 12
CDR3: ASSLGQSSYEQY

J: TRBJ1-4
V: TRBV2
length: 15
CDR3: ASSEVGQGAREGKLF

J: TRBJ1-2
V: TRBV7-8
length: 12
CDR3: ASSFTGEGYGYT

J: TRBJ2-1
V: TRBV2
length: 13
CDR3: ASSYDRGRTNEQF

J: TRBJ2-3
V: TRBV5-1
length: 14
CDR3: ASSLGSASSTDTQY

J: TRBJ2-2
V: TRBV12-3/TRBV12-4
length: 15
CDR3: ASSLGAGWSDTGELF

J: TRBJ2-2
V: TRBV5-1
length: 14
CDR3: ASSLGTSGNTGELF

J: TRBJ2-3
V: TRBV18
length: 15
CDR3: ASSSTLDPPSTDTQY

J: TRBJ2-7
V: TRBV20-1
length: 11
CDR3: SPTDLNSYEQY

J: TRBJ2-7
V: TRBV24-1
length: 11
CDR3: ATSDGYDYEQY

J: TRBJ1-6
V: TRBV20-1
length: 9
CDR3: SARQDSPLH

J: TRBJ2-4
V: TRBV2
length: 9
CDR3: ASTAGDIQY

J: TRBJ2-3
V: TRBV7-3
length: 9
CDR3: ASSLTDTQY

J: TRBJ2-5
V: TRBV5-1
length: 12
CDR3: ASSPTRPGETQY

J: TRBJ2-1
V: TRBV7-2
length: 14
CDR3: ASRRGASGGPNEQF

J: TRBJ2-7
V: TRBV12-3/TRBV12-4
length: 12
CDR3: ASSLQTSGYEQY

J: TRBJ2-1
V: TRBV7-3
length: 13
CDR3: ASSSAGGVVNEQF

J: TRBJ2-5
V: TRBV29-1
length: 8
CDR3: SVEMETQY

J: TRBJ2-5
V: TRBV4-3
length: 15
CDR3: ASSQDSDTPSQETQY

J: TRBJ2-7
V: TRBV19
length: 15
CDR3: ASSTGLAGSTSYEQY

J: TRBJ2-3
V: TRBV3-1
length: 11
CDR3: ASSQDRMGTQY

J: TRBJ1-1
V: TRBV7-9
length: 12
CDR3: ASSSLDWNTEAF